These 10 T cell receptor beta chains came from one sample sequenced in a study of T cells in Graves' hyperthyroidism and ophthalmopathy. The source material, RNA transcripts, was used to amplify TCR beta CDR3 regions. A first-round RT-PCR of the TCR CDR3 used the HTBI primer set. TCRdb re-called the multiplex PCR reads through MiXCR, storing one row per CDR3 protein. The sample has around 690,000 distinct CDR3 sequences, 17% seen once. Input material: blood. The receptors originated from a man aged 50-60 years with Graves' hyperthyroidism.

This clonotype appeared many times. The chain carries TRBV7-9 and TRBJ2-3; D remains ambiguous. The CDR3 loop spans 13 amino acids. Germline values: CDR1 SEHNR, CDR2 FQNEAQ (reference sequence). Trimming left V 2 bases short and J 4 bases short, with 7 bases between. The CDR3 protein is CASSLLQPDTQYF. CDR3 nucleotides: TGTGCCAGCAGCTTATTGCAGCCAGATACGCAGTATTTT.

In its sample, this clonotype was seen many times. The DNA of the CDR3 is TGCAGCGTTGAGGGGAGGCAGTTCTTC. Translated: CSVEGRQFF. J is TRBJ2-1 and V is TRBV29-1; possibly TRBD2 for D (5 bases). The CDR3 consists of 9 residues. CDR1 and CDR2 from the germline V gene are SQVTM and ANQGSEA. The V gene lost 3 bases and the J gene lost 12 bases, with 6 bases spanning the gap.

This clonotype was recorded at least ten times. J is TRBJ2-1 and V is TRBV2; 7 bases map to TRBD2. V gave up 7 bases and J gave up 4 bases; unmatched junction bases: 10. CDR1 and CDR2 (germline): SNHLY, FYNNEI. This CDR3 is built from 15 residues. CDR3 sequence (DNA): TGTGCCAGCATTTCCTCTAGCGGAGAGTACAATGAGCAGTTCTTC. It is translated as CASISSSGEYNEQFF. The full variable domain, its missing parts supplied by reference TRBV2 and TRBJ2-1, is EPEVTQTPSHQVTQMGQEVILRCVPISNHLYFYWYRQILGQKVEFLVSFYNNEISEKSEIFDDQFSVERPDGSNFTLKIRSTKLEDSAMYFCASISSSGEYNEQFFGPGTRLTVL.

This clonotype was detected a few times. The chain couples TRBV11-2 to TRBJ1-4; 9 bases are shared with TRBD1. The CDR3 loop spans 16 amino acids. V trimming: 5 bases; J trimming: 7 bases; junction bases outside the gene matches: 11. The V gene's germline CDR1 is SGHAT and CDR2 FQNNGV. The DNA for the CDR3 is TGTGCCAGCAGCCACCTCTACAGGGGGCGCGGTGAAAAACTGTTTTTT. It yields the protein CASSHLYRGRGEKLFF.

The CDR3 nucleotides are TGTGCCAGCAGCCCAAATAGCGGGAGTGACAATGAGCAGTTCTTC. Amino acid sequence: CASSPNSGSDNEQFF. The J gene is TRBJ2-1, the V gene TRBV7-9, with 9 bases fitting TRBD2. Germline-derived CDR1 and CDR2 are SEHNR and FQNEAQ (reference sequence). The CDR3 runs to 15 residues. V gave up 5 bases and J gave up 5 bases; unmatched junction bases: 7. Drawing the rest from reference TRBV7-9 and TRBJ2-1, the complete variable domain is DTGVSQNPRHKITKRGQNVTFRCDPISEHNRLYWYRQTLGQGPEFLTYFQNEAQLEKSRLLSDRFSAERPKGSFSTLEIQRTEQGDSAMYLCASSPNSGSDNEQFFGPGTRLTVL.

This clonotype has at least ten counts. The gene calls are TRBV28 and TRBJ2-3; D is possibly TRBD1 (5 bases). The CDR3 runs 12 residues. Trimming removed 3 bases at V and 11 bases at J, with 12 bases between. Germline CDR1 reads MDHEN; CDR2 reads SYDVKM. CDR3 DNA: TGTGCCAGCAGTTTTTTGCGACAGCGGCAGTATTTT. It is translated as CASSFLRQRQYF.

The genes are TRBV20-1 and TRBJ2-5; TRBD2 might be the D (7 bases). Trimming shortened V by 6 bases and J by 6 bases, and 14 bases separated the two germline ends. Germline V lookup: CDR1 DFQATT, CDR2 SNEGSKA (reference sequence). This CDR3 is 12 amino acids long. The CDR3 loop reads CSAPRGGQTQYF. The CDR3 DNA sequence: TGCAGTGCCCCAAGGGGGGGTCAGACCCAGTACTTC.

The chain combines TRBV10-1 with TRBJ2-1, with 7 bases lining up with TRBD2. This CDR3 is built from 16 residues. Germline CDR1 and CDR2: WNHNN and SYGVQD (reference sequence). J was trimmed by 7 bases and V by 5 bases; bases with no gene match: 14. The CDR3 is CASSPVGKRDKNEQFF. Here the CDR3 DNA reads TGCGCCAGCAGTCCCGTGGGGAAGCGGGATAAAAATGAGCAGTTCTTC.

This clonotype was picked up a small number of times. This may arise from a read error, as a much more abundant clone is one base away. V is TRBV20-1 and J is TRBJ2-5; the match to TRBD1 covers 7 bases. The CDR3 runs to 14 residues. The germline CDR1 and CDR2 sequences are DFQATT and SNEGSKA (reference sequence). Here the CDR3 DNA reads TGCAGTGCTAGAAGATGGGACAGACAAGAGGCCCAGTACTTC. Translation gives CSARRWDRQEAQYF.

The chain links TRBV4-1 to TRBJ2-2; the match to TRBD2 covers 7 bases. Germline values: CDR1 MGHRA, CDR2 YSYEKL. V lost 1 base, J lost 0 bases, and 5 bases stayed unmatched. The CDR3 totals 17 residues. Here the CDR3 reads CASSQVPGGTNTGELFF. For the CDR3, the DNA is TGCGCCAGCAGCCAAGTTCCCGGGGGGACGAACACCGGGGAGCTGTTTTTT.